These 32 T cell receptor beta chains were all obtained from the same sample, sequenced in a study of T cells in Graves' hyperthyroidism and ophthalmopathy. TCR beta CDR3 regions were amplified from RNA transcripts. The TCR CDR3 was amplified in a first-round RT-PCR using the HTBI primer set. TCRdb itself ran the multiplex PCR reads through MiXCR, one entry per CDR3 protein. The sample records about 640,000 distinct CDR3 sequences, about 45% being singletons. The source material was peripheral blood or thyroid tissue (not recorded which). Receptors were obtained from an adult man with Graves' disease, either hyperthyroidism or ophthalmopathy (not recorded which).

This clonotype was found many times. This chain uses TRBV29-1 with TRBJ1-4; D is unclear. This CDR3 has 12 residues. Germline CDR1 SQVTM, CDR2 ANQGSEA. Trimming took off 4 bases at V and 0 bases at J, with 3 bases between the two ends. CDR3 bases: TGCAGCGTTGCGGCAACTAATGAAAAACTGTTTTTT. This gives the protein CSVAATNEKLFF.

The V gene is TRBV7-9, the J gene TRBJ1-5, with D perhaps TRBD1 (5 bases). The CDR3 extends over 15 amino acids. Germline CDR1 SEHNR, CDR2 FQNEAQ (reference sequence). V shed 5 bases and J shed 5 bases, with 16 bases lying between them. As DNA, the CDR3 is TGTGCCAGCAGCCGAGATCCGGGGGGGGATCAGCCCCAGCATTTT. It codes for CASSRDPGGDQPQHF. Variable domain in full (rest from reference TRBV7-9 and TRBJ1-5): DTGVSQNPRHKITKRGQNVTFRCDPISEHNRLYWYRQTLGQGPEFLTYFQNEAQLEKSRLLSDRFSAERPKGSFSTLEIQRTEQGDSAMYLCASSRDPGGDQPQHFGDGTRLSIL.

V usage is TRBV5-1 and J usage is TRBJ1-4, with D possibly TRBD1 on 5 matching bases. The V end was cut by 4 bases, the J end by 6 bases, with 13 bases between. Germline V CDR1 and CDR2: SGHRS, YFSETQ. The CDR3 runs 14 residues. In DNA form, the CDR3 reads TGCGCCAGCAGCCCCCGGGACGGATATGAAAAACTGTTTTTT. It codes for CASSPRDGYEKLFF.

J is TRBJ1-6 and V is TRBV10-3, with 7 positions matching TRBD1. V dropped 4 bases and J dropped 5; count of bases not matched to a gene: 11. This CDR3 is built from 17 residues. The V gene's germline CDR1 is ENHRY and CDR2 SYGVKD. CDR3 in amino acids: CAISARGRTGHNSPLHF. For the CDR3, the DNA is TGTGCCATCAGTGCTAGAGGACGGACAGGCCATAATTCACCCCTCCACTTT.

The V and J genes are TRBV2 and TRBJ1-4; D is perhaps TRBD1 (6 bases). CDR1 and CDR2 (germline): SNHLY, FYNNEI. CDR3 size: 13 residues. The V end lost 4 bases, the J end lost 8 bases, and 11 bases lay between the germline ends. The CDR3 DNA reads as TGTGCCAGCAGTGGGGACATGAGAGAAAAACTGTTTTTT. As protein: CASSGDMREKLFF.

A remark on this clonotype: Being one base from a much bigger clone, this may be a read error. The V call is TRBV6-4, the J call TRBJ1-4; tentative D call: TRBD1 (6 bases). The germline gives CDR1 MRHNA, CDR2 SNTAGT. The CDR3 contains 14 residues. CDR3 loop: CAISEDRENEELFF. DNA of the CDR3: TGTGCCATCAGTGAGGACAGAGAGAATGAAGAACTGTTTTTT.

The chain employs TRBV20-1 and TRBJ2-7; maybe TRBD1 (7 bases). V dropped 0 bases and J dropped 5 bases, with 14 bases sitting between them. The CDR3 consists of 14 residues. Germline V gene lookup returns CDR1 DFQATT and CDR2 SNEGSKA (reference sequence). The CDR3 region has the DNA TGCAGTGCTAGAGATGGGCAGGGGGGCCACGAGCAGTACTTC. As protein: CSARDGQGGHEQYF.

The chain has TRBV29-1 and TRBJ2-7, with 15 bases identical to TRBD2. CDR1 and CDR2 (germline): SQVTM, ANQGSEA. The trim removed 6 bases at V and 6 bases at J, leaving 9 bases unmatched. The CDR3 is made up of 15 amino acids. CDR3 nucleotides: TGCAGCGTGATCGGACTAGCGGGAGGGCTAGGCGAGCAGTACTTC. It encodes CSVIGLAGGLGEQYF.

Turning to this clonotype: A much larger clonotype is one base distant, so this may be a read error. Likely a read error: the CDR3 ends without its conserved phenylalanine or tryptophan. The CDR3 sequence is CANRRPQETQYL. DNA of the CDR3: TGTGCCAACCGAAGGCCCCAAGAGACCCAGTACCTC. The gene calls are TRBV2 and TRBJ2-5; D gene unclear. Trimming took off 10 bases at V and 1 base at J, with 10 bases between the two ends. CDR3 size: 12 residues. Germline-derived CDR1 and CDR2 are SNHLY and FYNNEI.

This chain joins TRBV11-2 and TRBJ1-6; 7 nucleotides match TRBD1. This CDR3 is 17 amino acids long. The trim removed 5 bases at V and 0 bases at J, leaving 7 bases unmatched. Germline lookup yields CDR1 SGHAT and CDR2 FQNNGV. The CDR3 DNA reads TGTGCCAGCAGCCGAGGACAGGAAAGCTCCTATAATTCACCCCTCCACTTT. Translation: CASSRGQESSYNSPLHF.

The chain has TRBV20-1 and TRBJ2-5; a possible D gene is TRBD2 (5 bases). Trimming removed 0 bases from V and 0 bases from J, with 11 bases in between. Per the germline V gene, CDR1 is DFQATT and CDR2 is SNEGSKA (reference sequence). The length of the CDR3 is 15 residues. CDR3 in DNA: TGCAGTGCTAGAGATCTAGCCCGGAACCAAGAGACCCAGTACTTC. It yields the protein CSARDLARNQETQYF.

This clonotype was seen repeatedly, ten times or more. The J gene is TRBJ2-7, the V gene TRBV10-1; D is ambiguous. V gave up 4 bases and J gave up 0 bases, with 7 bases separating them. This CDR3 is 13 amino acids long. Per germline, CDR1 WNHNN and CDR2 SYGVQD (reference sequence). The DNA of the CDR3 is TGCGCCAGCAGTGGGTCAGGCTCCTACGAGCAGTACTTC. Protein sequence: CASSGSGSYEQYF.

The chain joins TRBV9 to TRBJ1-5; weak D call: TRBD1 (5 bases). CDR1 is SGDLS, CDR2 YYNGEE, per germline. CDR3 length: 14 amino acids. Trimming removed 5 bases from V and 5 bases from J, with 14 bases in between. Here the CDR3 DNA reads TGTGCCAGCAGTGAATCAGGGTATCATCAGCCCCAGCATTTT. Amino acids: CASSESGYHQPQHF.

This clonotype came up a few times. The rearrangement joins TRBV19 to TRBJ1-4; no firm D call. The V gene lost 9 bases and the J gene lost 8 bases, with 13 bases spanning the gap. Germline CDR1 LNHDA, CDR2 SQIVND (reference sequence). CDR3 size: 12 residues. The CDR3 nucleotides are TGTGCCAGCTCCGCTGTGGGGGAAAAACTGTTTTTT. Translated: CASSAVGEKLFF.

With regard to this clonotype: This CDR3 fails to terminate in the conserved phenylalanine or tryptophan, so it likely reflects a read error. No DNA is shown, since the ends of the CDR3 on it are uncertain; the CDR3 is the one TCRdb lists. The CDR3: CATSRVTG. The chain joins TRBV15 to TRBJ1-4; TRBD1, the table's D call, lacks a check against the DNA. The germline gives CDR1 LNHNV, CDR2 YYDKDF (reference sequence). The CDR3 is 8 amino acids long, termini counted.

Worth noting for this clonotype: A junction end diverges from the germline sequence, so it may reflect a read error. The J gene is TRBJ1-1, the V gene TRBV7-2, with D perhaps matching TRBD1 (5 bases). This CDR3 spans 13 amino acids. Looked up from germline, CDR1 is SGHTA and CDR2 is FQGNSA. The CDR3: CAGSLQANTEAFF. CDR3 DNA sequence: TGTGCCGGCAGCTTACAGGCGAACACTGAAGCTTTCTTT. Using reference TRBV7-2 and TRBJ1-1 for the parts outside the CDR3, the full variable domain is GAGVSQSPSNKVTEKGKDVELRCDPISGHTALYWYRQSLGQGLEFLIYFQGNSAPDKSGLPSDRFSAERTGGSVSTLTIQRTQQEDSAVYLCAGSLQANTEAFFGQGTRLTVV.

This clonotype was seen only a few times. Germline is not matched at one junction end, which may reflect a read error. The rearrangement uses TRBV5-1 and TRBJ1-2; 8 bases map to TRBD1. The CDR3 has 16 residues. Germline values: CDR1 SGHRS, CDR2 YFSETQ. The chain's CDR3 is CASSFNRDRSNKGYTF. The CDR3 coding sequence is TGTGCCAGCAGTTTCAACCGGGACAGGTCGAACAAGGGCTACACCTTC.

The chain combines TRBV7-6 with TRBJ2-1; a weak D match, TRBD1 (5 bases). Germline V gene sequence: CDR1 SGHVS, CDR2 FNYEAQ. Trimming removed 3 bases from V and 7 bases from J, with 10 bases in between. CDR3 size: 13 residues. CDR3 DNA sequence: TGTGCCAGCAGCTTCTCAGGGTTGAATGAGCAGTTCTTC. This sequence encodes CASSFSGLNEQFF.

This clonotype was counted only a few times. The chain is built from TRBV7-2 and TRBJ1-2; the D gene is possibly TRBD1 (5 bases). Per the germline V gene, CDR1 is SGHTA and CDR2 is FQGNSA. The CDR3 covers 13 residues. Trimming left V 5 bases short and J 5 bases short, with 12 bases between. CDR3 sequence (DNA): TGTGCCAGCAGCCAGCCCCCAGGGTATGGCTACACCTTC. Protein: CASSQPPGYGYTF.

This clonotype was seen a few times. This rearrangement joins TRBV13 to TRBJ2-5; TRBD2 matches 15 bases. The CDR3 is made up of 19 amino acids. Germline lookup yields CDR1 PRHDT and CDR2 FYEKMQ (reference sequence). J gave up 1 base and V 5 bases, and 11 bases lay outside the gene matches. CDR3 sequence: CASSQTGTSGRKGQETQYF. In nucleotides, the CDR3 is TGTGCCAGCAGCCAGACCGGGACTAGCGGGAGGAAAGGCCAAGAGACCCAGTACTTC. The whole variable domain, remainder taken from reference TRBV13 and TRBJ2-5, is AAGVIQSPRHLIKEKRETATLKCYPIPRHDTVYWYQQGPGQDPQFLISFYEKMQSDKGSIPDRFSAQQFSDYHSELNMSSLELGDSALYFCASSQTGTSGRKGQETQYFGPGTRLLVL.

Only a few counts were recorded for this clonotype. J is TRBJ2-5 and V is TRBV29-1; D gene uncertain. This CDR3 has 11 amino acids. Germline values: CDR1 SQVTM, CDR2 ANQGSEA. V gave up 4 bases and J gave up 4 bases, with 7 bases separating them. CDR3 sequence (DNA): TGCAGCGTTGGCCGCGGAGAGACCCAGTACTTC. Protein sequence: CSVGRGETQYF.

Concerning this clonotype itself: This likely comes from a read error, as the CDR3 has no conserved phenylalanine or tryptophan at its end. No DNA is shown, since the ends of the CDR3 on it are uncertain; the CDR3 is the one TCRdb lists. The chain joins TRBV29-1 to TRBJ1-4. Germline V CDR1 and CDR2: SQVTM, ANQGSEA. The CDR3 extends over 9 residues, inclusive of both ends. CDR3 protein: CSVESGRSY.

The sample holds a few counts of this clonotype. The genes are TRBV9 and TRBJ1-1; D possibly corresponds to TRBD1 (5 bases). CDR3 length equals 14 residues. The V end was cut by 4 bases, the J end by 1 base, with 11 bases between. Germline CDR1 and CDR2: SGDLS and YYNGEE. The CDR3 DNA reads TGTGCCAGCAGCCCTAAGACAGCGAACACTGAAGCTTTCTTT. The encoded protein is CASSPKTANTEAFF.

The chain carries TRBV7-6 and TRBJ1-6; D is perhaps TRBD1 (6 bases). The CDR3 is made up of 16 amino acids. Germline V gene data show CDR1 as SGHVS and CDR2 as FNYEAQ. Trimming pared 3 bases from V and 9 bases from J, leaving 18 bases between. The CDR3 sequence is CASSFGAQGLGSPLHF. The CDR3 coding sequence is TGTGCCAGCAGCTTCGGCGCACAGGGACTGGGTTCACCCCTCCACTTT.

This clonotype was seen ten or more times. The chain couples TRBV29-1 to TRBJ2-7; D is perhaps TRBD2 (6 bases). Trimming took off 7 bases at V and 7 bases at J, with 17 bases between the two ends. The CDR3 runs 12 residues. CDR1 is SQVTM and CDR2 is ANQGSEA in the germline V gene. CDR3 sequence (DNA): TGCAGCGGTGCCGGGAGCGGTGGTGAGCAGTACTTC. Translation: CSGAGSGGEQYF.

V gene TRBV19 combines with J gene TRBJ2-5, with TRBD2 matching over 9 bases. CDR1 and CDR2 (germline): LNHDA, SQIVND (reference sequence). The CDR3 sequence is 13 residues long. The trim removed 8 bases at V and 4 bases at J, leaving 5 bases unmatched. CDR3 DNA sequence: TGTGCCAGTGAAGCGGGGGGCGGAGAGACCCAGTACTTC. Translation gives CASEAGGGETQYF.

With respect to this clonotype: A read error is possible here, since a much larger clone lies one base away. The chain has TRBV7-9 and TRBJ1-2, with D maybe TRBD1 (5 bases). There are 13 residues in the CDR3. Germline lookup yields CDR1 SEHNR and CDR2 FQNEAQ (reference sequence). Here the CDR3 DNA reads TGTGCCAACAGCTTAGCGACAGACTATGGCTACACCTTC. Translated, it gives CANSLATDYGYTF.

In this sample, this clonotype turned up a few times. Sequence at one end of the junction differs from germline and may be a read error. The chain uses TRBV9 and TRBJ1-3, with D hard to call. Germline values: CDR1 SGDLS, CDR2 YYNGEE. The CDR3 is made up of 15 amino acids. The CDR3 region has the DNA TGCGCCAGCAGCCAAGTCCCCGGAGGAGGAAACACCATATATTTT. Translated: CASSQVPGGGNTIYF.

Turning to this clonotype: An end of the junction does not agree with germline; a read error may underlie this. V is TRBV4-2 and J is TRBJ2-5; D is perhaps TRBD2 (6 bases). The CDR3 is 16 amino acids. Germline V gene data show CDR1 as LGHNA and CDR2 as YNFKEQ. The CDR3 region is CATRAYGGALQGTQYF. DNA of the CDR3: TGTGCCACCAGGGCATATGGCGGGGCGCTCCAAGGGACCCAGTACTTC.

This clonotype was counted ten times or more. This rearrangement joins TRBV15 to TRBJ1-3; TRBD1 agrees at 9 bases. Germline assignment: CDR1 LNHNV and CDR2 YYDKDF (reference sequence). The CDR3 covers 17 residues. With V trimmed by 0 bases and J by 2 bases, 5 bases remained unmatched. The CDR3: CATSREYRGLTGNTIYF. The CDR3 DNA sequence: TGTGCCACCAGCAGAGAATACAGGGGGCTCACTGGAAACACCATATATTTT.

The CDR3 region is CAIRDFGTYEQYF. The CDR3 bases are TGTGCCATAAGGGACTTCGGAACTTACGAGCAGTACTTC. The gene calls are TRBV10-3 and TRBJ2-7, with a tentative D call TRBD2 (6 bases). Germline CDR1 reads ENHRY; CDR2 reads SYGVKD. V lost 9 bases, J lost 4 bases, and 16 bases lay in between. The CDR3 totals 13 residues.

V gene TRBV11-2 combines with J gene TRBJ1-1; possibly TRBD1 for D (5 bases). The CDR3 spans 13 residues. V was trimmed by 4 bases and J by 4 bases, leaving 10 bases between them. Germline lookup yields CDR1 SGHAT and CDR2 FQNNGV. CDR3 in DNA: TGTGCCAGCAGCTGGGGACGGGTCACTGAAGCTTTCTTT. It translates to CASSWGRVTEAFF.